The clone carrying this TCR beta chain was seen ten or more times. The antigen remains undetermined. This sample is drawn from a study of early T cells in non-severe SARS-CoV-2 infection. Study-level background: The study sequenced bulk RNA from unsorted whole blood, with chains unpaired. Study conclusions and caveats: The VDJdb matching leaned toward anti-spike CD8 responses and overlooked private and CD4 specificities.

The V and J ends lost 5 bases and 4 bases respectively, with 11 bases between them. The CDR3 contains 14 residues. The TCR library protocol attached unique molecular identifiers to the individual cDNA molecules. TCRdb recomputed calls from the 5' RACE reads with MiXCR, one row per CDR3 protein. The table lists about 110,000 distinct CDR3 sequences, around 12% of them singletons, with 3% to 4.5% in the top ten. The clonotype comes from an adult who was a healthcare worker with PCR-confirmed SARS-CoV-2 infection or an uninfected control (not recorded which). V gene TRBV12-3 or TRBV12-4 combines with J gene TRBJ2-2; D uncertain. The starting material was whole blood, obtained at baseline. The CDR3 sequence is CASSRAETTGELFF. The CDR3, as DNA: TGTGCCAGCAGTCGGGCGGAAACCACCGGGGAGCTGTTTTTT.